The following is a T cell receptor beta chain sequence with its context. Its cognate antigen is unknown. This sample is drawn from a study of long-term antiretroviral therapy in people with HIV. Study-wide findings and caveats: The repertoire was dominated at all time points by clones expanded before ART. Post-ART samples showed increased diversity that remained below transplant donor control levels.

Trimming at V came to 0 bases and at J to 7 bases, leaving 5 bases not matched to a gene. Per the germline V gene, CDR1 is SGHRS and CDR2 is YFSETQ. The CDR3 contains 15 residues. The run of the v3.0 immunoSEQ assay was at survey level. Assay: immunoSEQ multiplex PCR; the TCRdb copy retains only in-frame clones and omits some. The sample lists about 24,000 clones; approximately 88% were seen once. No donor had fewer than one pre-ART PBMC sample or fewer than two post-ART PBMC samples. The sample was unsorted PBMCs, taken 1.8 years before starting antiretroviral therapy. The sequence derives from a man in his forties or fifties with HIV. This chain joins TRBV5-1 and TRBJ2-1, with 9 bases identical to TRBD2. The CDR3 protein is CASSLVAAGGNEQFF. CDR3 DNA: TGCGCCAGCAGCTTGGTAGCGGCGGGAGGGAATGAGCAGTTCTTC.